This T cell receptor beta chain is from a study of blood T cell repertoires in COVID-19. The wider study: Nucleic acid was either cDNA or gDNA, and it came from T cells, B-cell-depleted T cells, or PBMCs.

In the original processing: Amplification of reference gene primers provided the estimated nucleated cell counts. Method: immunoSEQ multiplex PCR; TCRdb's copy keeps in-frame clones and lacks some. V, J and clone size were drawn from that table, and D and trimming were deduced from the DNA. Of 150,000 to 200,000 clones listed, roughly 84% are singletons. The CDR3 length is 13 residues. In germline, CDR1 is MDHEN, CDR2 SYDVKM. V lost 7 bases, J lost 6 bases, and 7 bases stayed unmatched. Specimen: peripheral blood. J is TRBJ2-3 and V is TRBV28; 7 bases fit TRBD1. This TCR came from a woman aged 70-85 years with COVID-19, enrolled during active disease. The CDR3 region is CASNDRASDTQYF. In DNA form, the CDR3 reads TGTGCCAGCAACGACAGGGCAAGCGATACGCAGTATTTT.